Ten or more counts support the clone carrying this T cell receptor beta chain. Its antigen remains unknown. From germline, CDR1 is SEHNR and CDR2 FQNEAQ (reference sequence). The V segment lost 5 bases and the J segment 2 bases; nucleotides outside the gene matches: 5. The CDR3 has 16 amino acids. cDNA was made from approximately 500 ng RNA using alpha and beta constant primers. Using multiplexing indices, alpha and beta chain libraries were generated apart by chain-specific third strand synthesis. Each CDR3 protein gets one entry after TCRdb re-called the 5' RACE reads with MiXCR. In the table there are under 20,000 distinct CDR3 sequences, roughly a tenth of which are singletons. The repertoire came from unfractionated whole blood and reflected all unsorted peripheral T cells. The sample belongs to a study of HIV-infected patients and healthy controls. Study-wide results and caveats: CMV-associated CDR3s mostly grew nonsignificantly during therapy, while HIV-associated CDR3s declined significantly.

Material for sequencing was blood. The sequence was collected from an adult in good health. This sequence joins TRBV7-9 and TRBJ2-1; TRBD2 agrees at 11 bases. This chain's CDR3 is CASSVGLAEPYNEQFF. The DNA for the CDR3 is TGTGCCAGCAGCGTGGGACTAGCGGAGCCCTACAATGAGCAGTTCTTC. The full variable domain, in which reference TRBV7-9 and TRBJ2-1 provide the parts outside the CDR3, is DTGVSQNPRHKITKRGQNVTFRCDPISEHNRLYWYRQTLGQGPEFLTYFQNEAQLEKSRLLSDRFSAERPKGSFSTLEIQRTEQGDSAMYLCASSVGLAEPYNEQFFGPGTRLTVL.